A selection of T cell receptor beta chains follows, all from one sample in a study of blood T cell repertoires in COVID-19. Only in-frame clones appear in the TCRdb table, and some are missing; sequencing was by immunoSEQ multiplex PCR. The table records roughly 97,000 clones, approximately 80% of them present only once. The sequenced sample consisted of peripheral blood. The receptors here all came from a man between 65 and 85 years old with acute or convalescent COVID-19. CDR3s include the opening cysteine and the closing phenylalanine or tryptophan. Each record gives: clone size, D gene, J gene, V gene, CDR3 DNA, CDR3 protein. The D gene is left open where the match is weak. Some rows mark clone size as missing; the rest say once, few, many or name a class of expanded clone.

>-|TRBD1|TRBJ2-2|TRBV7-6
TGTGCCAGCAGCTTAGTACAGGGGGCCAACACCGGGGAGCTGTTTTTT
CASSLVQGANTGELFF
>-|-|TRBJ1-5|TRBV6-6
TGTGCCAGCAGCCAAAGCCCCAATCAGCCCCAGCATTTT
CASSQSPNQPQHF
>-|-|TRBJ1-5|TRBV5-1
TGCGCCAGCAGCTTGGACGGGGACAATCAGCCCCAGCATTTT
CASSLDGDNQPQHF
>-|-|TRBJ1-4|TRBV2
TGTGCCAGCAGCGTCTCAGGGGTGACTAATGAAAAACTGTTTTTT
CASSVSGVTNEKLFF
>few|-|TRBJ1-1|TRBV29-1
TGCAGCGTTGCGGGGTCAGGGGCGACCACCATGAACACTGAAGCTTTCTTT
CSVAGSGATTMNTEAFF
>few|-|TRBJ2-5|TRBV5-1
TGCGCCAGCAGCTTTAGCACAATCGAACAAGAGACCCAGTACTTC
CASSFSTIEQETQYF
>-|TRBD2|TRBJ2-1|TRBV10-3
TGTGCCATCAGTGCTAGCGGGGGGATCTACAATGAGCAGTTCTTC
CAISASGGIYNEQFF
>-|TRBD1|TRBJ1-1|TRBV7-9
TGTGCCAGCAGCTTCCCGGACAGGGGGCTTTCAGCTTTCTTT
CASSFPDRGLSAFF
>-|TRBD1|TRBJ2-3|TRBV7-3
TGTGCCAGCAGCCCACAGGGGGCAGATACGCAGTATTTT
CASSPQGADTQYF
>-|-|TRBJ1-1|TRBV6-5
TGTGCCAGCAGTTACTCGGCGAACACTGAAGCTTTCTTT
CASSYSANTEAFF
>-|TRBD1|TRBJ2-5|TRBV9
TGTGCCAGCAGCGTAGGGGACAGGGAAGAGACCCAGTACTTC
CASSVGDREETQYF
>-|TRBD1|TRBJ1-2|TRBV27
TGTGCCAGCAGTAACGACAGGGGGCGCGTTCATGGCTACACCTTC
CASSNDRGRVHGYTF
>once|-|TRBJ2-2|TRBV3-1/TRBV3-2
TGTGCCAGCAGTCCGCGGAGTTTAGTAGGGGAGCTGTTTTTT
CASSPRSLVGELFF
>-|-|TRBJ2-3|TRBV9
TGTGCCAGCAGCGTAGGTCCAGGCACAGATACGCAGTATTTT
CASSVGPGTDTQYF
>-|TRBD1|TRBJ1-3|TRBV7-9
TGTGCCAGCAGCCCGGACAGGGCTCGAGGAAACACCATATATTTT
CASSPDRARGNTIYF
>-|-|TRBJ1-1|TRBV12-3/TRBV12-4
TGTGCCAGCAGTTTAGGAGGGCACACTGAAGCTTTCTTT
CASSLGGHTEAFF